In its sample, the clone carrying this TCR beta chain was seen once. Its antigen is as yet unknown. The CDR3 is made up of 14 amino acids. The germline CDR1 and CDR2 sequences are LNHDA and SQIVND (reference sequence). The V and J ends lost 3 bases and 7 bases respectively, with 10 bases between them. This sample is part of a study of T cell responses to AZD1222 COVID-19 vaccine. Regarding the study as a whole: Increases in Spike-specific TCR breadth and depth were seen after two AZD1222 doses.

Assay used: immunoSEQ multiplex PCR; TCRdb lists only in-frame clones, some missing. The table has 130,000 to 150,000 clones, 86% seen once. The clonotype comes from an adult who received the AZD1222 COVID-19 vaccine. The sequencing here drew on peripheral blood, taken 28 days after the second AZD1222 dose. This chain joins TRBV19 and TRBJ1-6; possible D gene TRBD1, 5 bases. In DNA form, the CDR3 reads TGTGCCAGTAGTATTGTCGACAGCAATTCACCCCTCCACTTT. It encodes CASSIVDSNSPLHF.